Reported below is one TCR beta chain. This clone was observed at least ten times. The antigen it binds to is not known. Qualities for individual bases were not recorded, and no much larger clone is one base off. Peripheral blood samples were provided by related bone marrow donors on the day of marrow donation. Peripheral blood and bone marrow mononuclear cells were isolated by Ficoll-Hypaque density centrifugation and cryopreserved. This sample was taken from a study of T cells after posttransplantation cyclophosphamide (TCRdb year 2016). At the level of the whole study: The study tracked T cell repertoire reconstitution by TRB sequencing after myeloablative bone marrow transplantation using posttransplantation cyclophosphamide as GVHD prophylaxis. Public TRB sequences were compared against a database of over 3,000 sequences linked to responses to pathogens, tumor antigens, self-antigens and alloantigens. Samples from some 40 PTCy-treated patients, along with samples from some 15 of their related bone marrow donors, underwent antigen receptor sequencing. Because TRA and TRB clonality correlated tightly in 10 or so samples, later TCR analyses were limited to TRB. TRB sequencing was also done on up to roughly 3 additional blood samples from 2 to 5.2 years after transplant in 3 patients, and on pretransplant blood from several patients. Blood from every one of the 30 to 40 PTCy patients who had 1-year posttransplant specimens underwent TRB sequencing.

Broad study findings and their caveats: Donor-recipient similarity was low at 1-2 months but increased during the first year, and donor CD8+ memory clones often dominated later blood repertoires. The TRB repertoires of T cells infiltrating skin or the GI tract showed only limited overlap with the TRB repertoires found in blood. Across more than 35 patients, recipient CMV seropositivity and CMV reactivation were highly associated with TRB clonality; PTCy diversity was similar to CNI/methotrexate controls.

Trimming takes 9 bases from V and 6 bases from J, and the germline ends sit 17 bases apart. CDR1 is given as LNHDA and CDR2 as SQIVND, both from the germline V gene (reference sequence). Including the terminal cysteine and phenylalanine, the CDR3 comprises 14 residues. Only the CDR3 portion is preserved as DNA: 42 bases, with reading frame beginning at the first base. TRB sequencing used genomic DNA with the immunoSEQ assay at survey resolution or the hsTCRB kit. The study's processing was this. Initial read processing used immunoSEQ software, and repertoire analyses used the LymphoSeq R package. Clonality was computed as 1 minus normalized Shannon entropy, and a Gini coefficient was also calculated for each TRB dataset. To infer phenotypes in unsorted samples, TRB sequences from sorted subsets of the recipient or donor were mapped onto the unsorted samples of the same recipient. TCRdb limited this immuneACCESS table to in-frame rearrangements with V and J called. A share of clones is missing; checked studies link under half to unresolved V genes, and the rest is unexplained. The V and J calls and the clone size are those of that table, but D and trimming were determined from the DNA. This sample was tabulated with 36,000 or so clones, among which there are no singletons. Approximately 1.2% of the sample belongs to the ten largest clones.

This receptor chain uses TRBV19 and TRBJ1-4; a tentative D match to TRBD1 spans 6 bases. The TCR was taken from a girl under 18 in good health, CMV-negative, and a related stem cell transplant donor. The sequenced sample was PBMCs. The CDR3 protein is CASAAGGADEKLFF. The sequence in DNA is TGTGCCAGCGCGGCGGGGGGCGCGGATGAAAAACTGTTTTTT.